A selection of T cell receptor beta chains follows, all from one sample in a study of cytomegalovirus exposure and HLA in healthy donors. Clones were read by immunoSEQ multiplex PCR, and TCRdb kept only the in-frame ones, dropping some. The data contain 100,000 to 150,000 clones, about 71% of them singletons. The sequenced sample consisted of PBMCs. The origin of the receptors is an older woman in good health and CMV-seropositive. CDR3s include the opening cysteine and the closing phenylalanine or tryptophan. A D gene is named only where the DNA matches it firmly. Size tells how often a clone was seen (once, few, many) or the class of an expanded clone, and some rows leave it out.

j_call d_call v_call clone_size cdr3_nt cdr3_aa
TRBJ2-1 TRBD1 TRBV10-1 NA TGCGCCAGCAGTGACCCGGGACAGGGGGTAAATGAGCAGTTCTTC CASSDPGQGVNEQFF
TRBJ2-5 NA TRBV6-6 few TGTGCCAGCAGCGGGGCGAGGGGGCAAGAGACCCAGTACTTC CASSGARGQETQYF
TRBJ2-3 NA TRBV7-2 once TGTGCCAGCAGCCTACCTGGTTACGGGCAGTATTTT CASSLPGYGQYF
TRBJ1-6 NA TRBV7-2 NA TGTGCCAGCAGCTTAGAACTCCCAAATTCACCCCTCCACTTT CASSLELPNSPLHF
TRBJ1-1 NA TRBV5-1 once TGCGCCAGCAGCTTGGACAGGATGAACACTGAAGCTTTCTTT CASSLDRMNTEAFF
TRBJ1-4 NA TRBV29-1 few TGCAGCGTTGGTTGGGCAACAACTAATGAAAAACTGTTTTTT CSVGWATTNEKLFF
TRBJ1-6 NA TRBV2 NA TGTGCCAGCAGAAATCCGACAGGAGATAATTCACCCCTCCACTTT CASRNPTGDNSPLHF
TRBJ1-1 NA TRBV5-1 NA TGCGCCAGCAGCTTGGAAGACAGTTCAAACACTGAAGCTTTCTTT CASSLEDSSNTEAFF
TRBJ2-3 TRBD2 TRBV6-5 NA TGTGCCAGCAGTTACAATCAGCGGGGGGGCACAGATACGCAGTATTTT CASSYNQRGGTDTQYF
TRBJ2-7 TRBD1 TRBV4-1 NA TGCGCCAGCAGCCAGGCACAGGGGGACGAGCAGTACTTC CASSQAQGDEQYF
TRBJ1-1 TRBD1 TRBV7-6 NA TGTGCCAGCAGCCTATACAGGGGTGAAGCTTTCTTT CASSLYRGEAFF
TRBJ2-3 NA TRBV5-1 few TGCGCCAGCAGGGCCTCGGGAGCGTGGGCGTATTTT CASRASGAWAYF
TRBJ1-4 TRBD1 TRBV25-1 NA TGTGCCAGCAGGGGACAGGGATATGAAAAACTGTTTTTT CASRGQGYEKLFF
TRBJ1-1 TRBD1 TRBV29-1 NA TGCAGCTTTCGACAGGGACTGAACACTGAAGCTTTCTTT CSFRQGLNTEAFF
TRBJ1-5 TRBD1 TRBV19 NA TGTGCCAGTAGTATTCTTCAGGGGGCAGAGCAGCCCCAGCATTTT CASSILQGAEQPQHF
TRBJ1-1 NA TRBV6-6 NA TGTGCCAGCAGTTCTCTCCAGGGGAACACTGAAGCTTTCTTT CASSSLQGNTEAFF
TRBJ1-2 NA TRBV6-5 NA TGTGCCAGCAGTTACACCCAGCAGGGTCGCGGCTACACCTTC CASSYTQQGRGYTF
TRBJ1-2 NA TRBV6-5 NA TGTGCCAGCAGTTACTCGGTCACAACAGCCTATGGCTACACCTTC CASSYSVTTAYGYTF
TRBJ2-5 TRBD1 TRBV10-3 NA TGTGCCATCAACGACAGGGAAGAGACCCAGTACTTC CAINDREETQYF
TRBJ2-5 TRBD1 TRBV5-6 NA TGTGCCAGCAGCCAGGACAGGGAGCGGGAGACCCAGTACTTC CASSQDRERETQYF